The 16 T cell receptor beta chains given below trace back to one sample, sequenced in a study of OX40 agonist ivuxolimab in advanced cancers. Repertoires were generated with immunoSEQ multiplex PCR, while TCRdb's copy carries only in-frame clones and drops some. The sample records some 52,000 clones, about 93% being singletons. Material: CD4+ or CD8+ T cells sorted from blood, obtained in a trial of the OX40 agonist ivuxolimab. Every receptor here comes from an adult with an advanced solid tumor such as melanoma, head and neck, liver or kidney cancer.

This chain uses TRBV18 with TRBJ2-7; D unclear. CDR1 KGHSH and CDR2 LQKENI come from the germline V gene. V was clipped by 3 bases and J by 2 bases, with 5 bases between them. CDR3 size: 12 residues. The chain's CDR3 is CASSPDTYEQYF. The CDR3 DNA reads TGTGCCAGCTCACCCGACACCTACGAGCAGTACTTC.

The chain combines TRBV11-2 with TRBJ2-7; D gene uncertain. Germline assignment: CDR1 SGHAT and CDR2 FQNNGV. V lost 4 bases to trimming and J lost 4 bases, with 2 bases between them. The length of the CDR3 is 10 residues. CDR3 in amino acids: CASSSYEQYF. DNA for the CDR3: TGTGCCAGCAGCTCATACGAGCAGTACTTC.

The table lists this clone with a count of one. The CDR3 is CSVARTGELFF. The CDR3 DNA follows: TGCAGCGTTGCGAGGACCGGGGAGCTGTTTTTT. V is TRBV29-1 and J is TRBJ2-2, with D hard to call. Germline CDR1 and CDR2: SQVTM and ANQGSEA. The CDR3 runs 11 residues. Deletions cut 4 bases from V and 5 bases from J, with 5 bases between.

The chain uses TRBV9 and TRBJ2-1; the match to TRBD2 covers 9 bases. The germline gives CDR1 SGDLS, CDR2 YYNGEE. The CDR3 runs to 17 residues. V gave up 3 bases and J gave up 0 bases; unmatched junction bases: 7. The CDR3 sequence is CASSDPRLAASYNEQFF. The CDR3 bases are TGTGCCAGCAGCGACCCTCGACTAGCGGCCTCCTACAATGAGCAGTTCTTC.

The chain couples TRBV9 to TRBJ1-2; tentative D call: TRBD1 (5 bases). CDR1 is SGDLS and CDR2 is YYNGEE in the germline V gene. The germline V and J ends were trimmed by 0 bases and 5 bases, with 20 bases remaining between them. The CDR3 runs 17 residues. CDR3 nucleotide sequence: TGTGCCAGCAGCGTAGAGAGGGGACCCCGGAGCCCTTATGGCTACACCTTC. Encoded protein: CASSVERGPRSPYGYTF.

V gene TRBV5-3 combines with J gene TRBJ1-1, with 7 positions matching TRBD1. TRBV5-3 is identified as an open reading frame with a role that is uncertain. Unmatched junction bases numbered 10, after V lost 4 bases and J lost 4 bases. The CDR3 extends over 15 amino acids. The CDR3 loop reads CARSDRTGESTEAFF. The CDR3 nucleotides are TGTGCCAGAAGCGACCGAACAGGGGAAAGCACTGAAGCTTTCTTT.

V and J are TRBV7-9 and TRBJ1-2; weak D call: TRBD1 (5 bases). The CDR3 loop spans 15 amino acids. V was shortened by 4 bases and J by 0 bases, with 12 bases between the two germline ends. Germline lookup yields CDR1 SEHNR and CDR2 FQNEAQ (reference sequence). CDR3 coding DNA: TGTGCCAGCAGCTCCTTGACAGATACTAACTATGGCTACACCTTC. Translated, it gives CASSSLTDTNYGYTF.

CDR3 DNA sequence: TGTGCCAGCAGTTCCACAGGGGTCAATCAGCCCCAGCATTTT. Translation gives CASSSTGVNQPQHF. The genes are TRBV6-5 and TRBJ1-5; the match to TRBD1 covers 7 bases. Germline CDR1 reads MNHEY; CDR2 reads SVGAGI. The V gene end was trimmed by 4 bases and the J gene end by 3 bases; junction bases not matched to a gene: 3. The CDR3 runs 14 residues.

This chain uses TRBV5-5 with TRBJ2-1; D ambiguous. The CDR3 runs 13 residues. Germline assignment: CDR1 SGHKS and CDR2 YYEKEE (reference sequence). V shed 4 bases and J shed 3 bases, with 8 bases lying between them. The CDR3 loop reads CASSVDLYNEQFF. Here the CDR3 DNA reads TGTGCCAGCAGCGTTGACCTCTACAATGAGCAGTTCTTC.

This sequence joins TRBV7-6 and TRBJ2-1, with a tentative D call TRBD2 (6 bases). The germline V gene encodes CDR1 SGHVS and CDR2 FNYEAQ. CDR3 length: 18 amino acids. Deletions cut 3 bases from V and 5 bases from J, with 23 bases between. The CDR3 DNA reads TGTGCCAGCAGCTTTCCCAAGATGACGGGAGCAAGCCACAATGAGCAGTTCTTC. It is translated as CASSFPKMTGASHNEQFF.

This clone was seen many times. V and J are TRBV10-2 and TRBJ2-2; D ambiguous. Germline CDR1 WSHSY, CDR2 SAAADI. CDR3 size: 15 residues. V was shortened by 0 bases and J by 7 bases, with 12 bases between the two germline ends. This CDR3 reads CASSESLDQGGELFF. The CDR3, as DNA: TGCGCCAGCAGTGAGTCCCTAGATCAAGGCGGGGAGCTGTTTTTT.

The chain couples TRBV7-9 to TRBJ2-5, with a tentative D call TRBD2 (6 bases). Germline CDR1 and CDR2: SEHNR and FQNEAQ (reference sequence). The CDR3 loop spans 13 amino acids. The ends were cut back, 6 bases at V and 5 bases at J, with 13 bases in the middle. The DNA of the CDR3 is TGTGCCAGCAGTACCGACCGGGGGGAGACCCAGTACTTC. Its translation is CASSTDRGETQYF.

V is TRBV6-6 and J is TRBJ1-2, with 7 nucleotides matching TRBD1. The CDR3 runs to 15 residues. Germline loops: CDR1 MNHNY, CDR2 SVGAGI (reference sequence). The V gene end was trimmed by 6 bases and the J gene end by 1 base; junction bases not matched to a gene: 8. As DNA, the CDR3 is TGTGCCAGCAGGCCTCCGGGACAGATTAACTATGGCTACACCTTC. It yields the protein CASRPPGQINYGYTF.

The V and J genes are TRBV13 and TRBJ2-7, with a tentative D call TRBD1 (6 bases). V lost 6 bases and J 3 bases, leaving 15 bases between the germline ends. Germline V gene data show CDR1 as PRHDT and CDR2 as FYEKMQ (reference sequence). This CDR3 has 14 amino acids. This CDR3 reads CASSYLIGGYEQYF. The CDR3 nucleotides are TGTGCCAGCAGTTACCTTATAGGGGGCTACGAGCAGTACTTC.

About this clone itself: The limits of the CDR3 on the DNA are not certain, so only TCRdb's listed CDR3 is given. V usage is TRBV27 and J usage is TRBJ2-7; TRBD2, the table's D call, was not compared with the DNA. Germline CDR1 and CDR2: MNHEY and SMNVEV (reference sequence). The CDR3 totals 13 residues, both ends included. The CDR3 here is CASSTSTAYEQYF.

The chain couples TRBV7-8 to TRBJ2-7; 8 bases agree with TRBD2. This CDR3 has 16 amino acids. Per germline, CDR1 SGHVS and CDR2 FQNEAQ. J lost 5 bases, V lost 1 base, and 10 bases had no gene match. CDR3 sequence (DNA): TGTGCCAGCAGCTTAGTGGGTTTTAGCGGGAAGCACGAGCAGTACTTC. Protein product: CASSLVGFSGKHEQYF.